This T cell receptor beta chain was retrieved from a study of T cell repertoires in cytomegalovirus infection. Study as a whole: Recently identified HLA-C-restricted CMV epitopes were used, and well-studied HLA-B-restricted CMV epitopes were used as well. It can be stated that public TCR beta signatures indicated CMV infection as well as a matching HLA type.

V trimming: 5 bases; J trimming: 3 bases; junction bases outside the gene matches: 6. The CDR3 totals 15 residues. Germline V lookup: CDR1 SGHTA, CDR2 FQGNSA. TCRdb analysed the reads with MiXCR anew, one entry per CDR3 protein. The table lists 310,000 or so distinct CDR3 sequences, 20% to 25% of them singletons. This clonotype was observed at least ten times. Its specificity is not known. The receptor's source is a human donor in good health (CMV status not recorded). Some clones in this sample may be carry-over from other donors' samples. The V gene is TRBV7-2, the J gene TRBJ1-4; TRBD1 aligns across 7 bases. The sequencing here drew on cultured PBMCs, taken from culture after CMV antigen stimulation. CDR3 in amino acids: CASSPGGLANEKLFF. For the CDR3, the DNA is TGTGCCAGCAGCCCAGGGGGGCTTGCTAATGAAAAACTGTTTTTT.